There are a few counts of the clone carrying this T cell receptor beta chain. The antigen is undetermined. This record belongs to a study of CD8 T cells in ankylosing spondylitis. General study points: Apparently characteristic of ankylosing spondylitis blood was a TCR beta motif (about 8 highly homologous variants). Researchers report that disease-linked clones proved CD8+ and relatively rare in peripheral blood.

The germline V gene encodes CDR1 SGHDN and CDR2 FVKESK. V lost 1 base to trimming and J lost 7 bases; unmatched junction nucleotides: 9. This CDR3 is 16 amino acids long. As the method for making TCR beta libraries, quantitative 5'-RACE with molecular barcodes was used. TCRdb fed the 5' RACE reads into MiXCR, producing one record per CDR3 protein. Among fewer than 400,000 distinct CDR3 sequences listed, more than 20% were seen once. The specimen was blood, either unsorted or a sorted T cell fraction (not recorded which). The J gene is TRBJ2-1, the V gene TRBV14; 8 nucleotides align to TRBD1. This clonotype was obtained from a male donor with ankylosing spondylitis. The CDR3 spells CASSQVRSTGGNEQFF. In DNA form, the CDR3 reads TGTGCCAGCAGCCAAGTCCGAAGTACAGGGGGAAATGAGCAGTTCTTC. Looking up the rest from reference TRBV14 and TRBJ2-1 gives the full variable domain: EAGVTQFPSHSVIEKGQTVTLRCDPISGHDNLYWYRRVMGKEIKFLLHFVKESKQDESGMPNNRFLAERTGGTYSTLKVQPAELEDSGVYFCASSQVRSTGGNEQFFGPGTRLTVL.